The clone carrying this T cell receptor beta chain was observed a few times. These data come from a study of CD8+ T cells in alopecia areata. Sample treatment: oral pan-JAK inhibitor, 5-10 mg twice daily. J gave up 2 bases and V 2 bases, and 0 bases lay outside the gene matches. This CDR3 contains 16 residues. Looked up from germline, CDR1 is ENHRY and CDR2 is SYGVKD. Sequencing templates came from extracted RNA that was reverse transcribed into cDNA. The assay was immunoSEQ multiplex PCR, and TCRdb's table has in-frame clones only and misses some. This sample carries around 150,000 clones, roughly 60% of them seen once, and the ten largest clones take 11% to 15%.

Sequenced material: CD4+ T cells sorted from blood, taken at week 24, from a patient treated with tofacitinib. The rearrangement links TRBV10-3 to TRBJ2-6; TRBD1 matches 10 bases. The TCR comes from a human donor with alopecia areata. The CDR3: CAISEGQGAGANVLTF. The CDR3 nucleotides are TGTGCCATCAGTGAGGGACAGGGGGCTGGGGCCAACGTCCTGACTTTC.